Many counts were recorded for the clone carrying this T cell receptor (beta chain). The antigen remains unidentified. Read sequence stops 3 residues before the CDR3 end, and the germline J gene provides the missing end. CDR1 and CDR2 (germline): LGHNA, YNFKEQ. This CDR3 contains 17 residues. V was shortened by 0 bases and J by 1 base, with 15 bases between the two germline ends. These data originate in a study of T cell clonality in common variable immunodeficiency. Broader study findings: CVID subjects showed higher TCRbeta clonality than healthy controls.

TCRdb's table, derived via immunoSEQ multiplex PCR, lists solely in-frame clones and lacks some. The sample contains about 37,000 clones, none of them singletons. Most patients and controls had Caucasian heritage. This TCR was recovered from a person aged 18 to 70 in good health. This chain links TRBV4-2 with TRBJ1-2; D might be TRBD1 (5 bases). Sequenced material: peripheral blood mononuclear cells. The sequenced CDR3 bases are TGTGCCAGCAGCCAAGAGGGGCAAGAGGAAATTAACTATGGC. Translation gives CASSQEGQEEINYG. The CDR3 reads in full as CASSQEGQEEINYGYTF.